This TCR beta chain was identified during a study of monozygotic twins with inflammatory bowel disease. The CDR3 contains 14 residues. From germline, CDR1 is SGHTA and CDR2 FQGNSA. Using the 5' RACE reads, TCRdb records one entry per CDR3 protein without DNA. This sample's table has 440,000 or so distinct CDR3 sequences. Collection of an approximately 2.6 ml blood sample took place per donor. The material sequenced was blood. The sequence derives from a human donor with ulcerative colitis or Crohn's disease, or a healthy co-twin of an affected twin (not recorded which). V usage is TRBV7-2 and J usage is TRBJ2-7; the TRBD2 assignment by TCRdb is unverifiable without DNA. The CDR3 reads CASSLAGGIDEQYF.